One and the same sample provided the 30 T cell receptor beta chains below, sequenced in a study of control samples from healthy donors and cancer patients. The table came from immunoSEQ multiplex PCR; TCRdb's copy has only in-frame clones and leaves some out. The sample lists about 89,000 clones, around nine tenths seen once, with 20% to 25% in the top ten. The sequencing sample was made of blood. The source is a man aged 25-40 years in good health.

This clone has a single count. The V and J genes are TRBV6-5 and TRBJ2-1; TRBD1 aligns across 11 bases. Trimming removed 6 bases from V and 12 bases from J; junction bases left unmatched: 13. CDR3 length equals 15 residues. In germline, CDR1 is MNHEY, CDR2 SVGAGI. CDR3 DNA sequence: TGTGCCAGCAGGCGTACCGGGACAGGGGGTCAGGGGCAGTTCTTC. It is translated as CASRRTGTGGQGQFF.

The rearrangement uses TRBV19 and TRBJ1-1; D unresolved. The ends were cut back, 0 bases at V and 1 base at J, with 6 bases in the middle. Germline CDR1 and CDR2: LNHDA and SQIVND (reference sequence). The CDR3 covers 14 residues. CDR3 DNA sequence: TGTGCCAGTAGTATAGAACGGCCGAACACTGAAGCTTTCTTT. It yields the protein CASSIERPNTEAFF.

V is TRBV6-1 and J is TRBJ1-2, with 9 bases aligning to TRBD1. This CDR3 contains 15 residues. Trimming at V came to 3 bases and at J to 2 bases, leaving 4 bases not matched to a gene. Germline V lookup: CDR1 MNHNS, CDR2 SASEGT. Here the CDR3 reads CASSDTGTGNYGYTF. The CDR3 nucleotides read TGTGCCAGCAGTGACACCGGGACAGGGAACTATGGCTACACCTTC.

This chain uses TRBV15 with TRBJ2-2, with D perhaps matching TRBD1 or TRBD2 (5 bases each). Germline V gene sequence: CDR1 LNHNV, CDR2 YYDKDF (reference sequence). CDR3 length: 13 amino acids. V gave up 3 bases and J gave up 6 bases, with 8 bases separating them. DNA for the CDR3: TGTGCCACCAGCAGGGGGGTGGCCGGGGAGCTGTTTTTT. Translation: CATSRGVAGELFF.

The chain uses TRBV7-2 and TRBJ2-5; 10 bases match TRBD2. This CDR3 comprises 17 residues. V was pared by 2 bases and J by 4 bases, with 10 bases of the junction left unmatched. The germline CDR1 and CDR2 sequences are SGHTA and FQGNSA. The CDR3 is CASSLSGSGGAGETQYF. The CDR3 DNA sequence: TGTGCCAGCAGCTTAAGTGGGAGCGGGGGGGCCGGAGAGACCCAGTACTTC. The variable domain in full, completed from reference TRBV7-2 and TRBJ2-5, reads GAGVSQSPSNKVTEKGKDVELRCDPISGHTALYWYRQSLGQGLEFLIYFQGNSAPDKSGLPSDRFSAERTGGSVSTLTIQRTQQEDSAVYLCASSLSGSGGAGETQYFGPGTRLLVL.

The J gene is TRBJ2-4, the V gene TRBV5-1; perhaps D is TRBD1 or TRBD2 (5 bases each). The CDR3 contains 16 residues. With 4 bases removed from V and 0 bases from J, the gap between germline ends came to 14 bases. Germline CDR1 reads SGHRS; CDR2 reads YFSETQ. The CDR3 nucleotides read TGCGCCAGCAGCCAAGGGACCTCACTAGCCAAAAACATTCAGTACTTC. Translated, it gives CASSQGTSLAKNIQYF.

The chain recombines TRBV9 with TRBJ2-3, with D unresolved. Germline V lookup: CDR1 SGDLS, CDR2 YYNGEE. Trimming removed 3 bases from V and 5 bases from J, with 4 bases in between. The CDR3 runs 11 residues. CDR3 coding DNA: TGTGCCAGCAGCGCGAGAGATACGCAGTATTTT. This sequence encodes CASSARDTQYF.

The V call is TRBV3-1 (or the pseudogene TRBV3-2), the J call TRBJ2-1; weak D call: TRBD2 (7 bases). The V end lost 7 bases, the J end lost 9 bases, and 19 bases lay between the germline ends. Germline V CDR1 and CDR2: LGHDT, YNNKEL (reference sequence). This CDR3 has 14 residues. The CDR3 reads CASKGGGSGVEQFF. CDR3 nucleotides: TGTGCCAGCAAAGGGGGGGGATCTGGCGTTGAGCAGTTCTTC.

V and J are TRBV30 and TRBJ2-3; the D gene is possibly TRBD2 (7 bases). This CDR3 is 16 amino acids long. Between the trimmed V and J ends, which lost 3 bases and 6 bases, there was a span of 22 bases. CDR1 GTSNPN and CDR2 SVGIG come from the germline V gene (reference sequence). Written as DNA, the CDR3 is TGTGCCTGGAGCGGGGGGCCCATCCCCTTAAAGGATACGCAGTATTTT. It is translated as CAWSGGPIPLKDTQYF.

As for this clone: An end of the junction does not agree with germline; a read error may underlie this. V gene TRBV5-4 combines with J gene TRBJ2-5; D not certain. The CDR3 length is 14 residues. CDR1 and CDR2 from the germline V gene are SGHNT and YYREEE (reference sequence). The CDR3 sequence: CASSLDSPQGTQYF. As DNA, the CDR3 is TGTGCCAGCAGCTTGGACAGTCCTCAAGGGACCCAGTACTTC. Full variable domain (missing parts from reference TRBV5-4 and TRBJ2-5): ETGVTQSPTHLIKTRGQQVTLRCSSQSGHNTVSWYQQALGQGPQFIFQYYREEENGRGNFPPRFSGLQFPNYSSELNVNALELDDSALYLCASSLDSPQGTQYFGPGTRLLVL.

V and J are TRBV6-2 or TRBV6-3 and TRBJ1-1, with TRBD1 identical over 7 bases. Germline V gene lookup returns CDR1 MNHEY and CDR2 SVGEGT. The CDR3 runs 16 residues. The J segment lost 7 bases and the V segment lost 5 bases, leaving 16 bases of the junction unmatched. The CDR3 reads CASSGPGTVISLEAFF. DNA of the CDR3: TGTGCCAGCAGTGGTCCCGGGACAGTGATTTCCCTTGAAGCTTTCTTT.

To note about this clone: The junction shows a germline mismatch at one end, possibly a read error. The chain links TRBV7-9 to TRBJ2-3, with D unresolved. Germline CDR1 SEHNR, CDR2 FQNEAQ (reference sequence). CDR3 length: 11 residues. CDR3 loop: CASSLAPEATF. CDR3 in DNA: TGTGCCAGCAGCTTAGCCCCCGAGGCGACCTTT.

The chain employs TRBV7-9 and TRBJ2-6; 8 bases agree with TRBD2. V dropped 6 bases and J dropped 4; count of bases not matched to a gene: 11. The CDR3 has 17 residues. Germline V gives CDR1 SEHNR, CDR2 FQNEAQ (reference sequence). DNA for the CDR3: TGTGCCAGCAGACTTCCAAATGCGGGGGGCGGGGCCAACGTCCTGACTTTC. Amino acid sequence: CASRLPNAGGGANVLTF.

The J gene is TRBJ2-5, the V gene TRBV13; no reliable D call. V was shortened by 3 bases and J by 4 bases, with 3 bases between the two germline ends. The CDR3 extends over 11 amino acids. Germline loops: CDR1 PRHDT, CDR2 FYEKMQ (reference sequence). CDR3 in amino acids: CASSFGETQYF. In DNA, the CDR3 is TGTGCCAGCAGCTTCGGAGAGACCCAGTACTTC.

This rearrangement joins TRBV9 to TRBJ2-3; perhaps TRBD2 as D (6 bases). This CDR3 has 15 amino acids. In germline, CDR1 is SGDLS, CDR2 YYNGEE. Trimming stripped 4 bases from V and 1 base from J, with 13 bases between. The CDR3: CASSPRASGTDTQYF. CDR3 nucleotides: TGTGCCAGCAGCCCGAGGGCTAGCGGCACAGATACGCAGTATTTT.

The gene calls are TRBV5-1 and TRBJ1-1; possible D gene TRBD1, 6 bases. The germline V gene encodes CDR1 SGHRS and CDR2 YFSETQ. The V end lost 1 base, the J end lost 3 bases, and 7 bases lay between the germline ends. CDR3 length: 13 amino acids. The CDR3: CASSLKGDTEAFF. The CDR3 coding sequence is TGCGCCAGCAGCTTGAAGGGGGACACTGAAGCTTTCTTT.

The chain couples TRBV18 to TRBJ2-7, with 12 bases that match TRBD2. This CDR3 is built from 16 residues. After removal of 3 bases from V and 0 bases from J, the junction contained 3 bases not matched to a gene. Germline values: CDR1 KGHSH, CDR2 LQKENI. The CDR3 DNA follows: TGTGCCAGCTCACCTCGGACTAGCGGGGTCTCCTACGAGCAGTACTTC. Translation: CASSPRTSGVSYEQYF.

This chain links TRBV2 with TRBJ1-1, with TRBD1 matching over 7 bases. The CDR3 totals 13 residues. V shed 7 bases, J shed 4 bases, and the junction held 6 bases outside the gene matches. Germline V gene data show CDR1 as SNHLY and CDR2 as FYNNEI. The CDR3 region is CASTRGQPTEAFF. As DNA, the CDR3 is TGTGCCAGCACCCGGGGACAGCCCACTGAAGCTTTCTTT.

The gene calls are TRBV12-3 or TRBV12-4 and TRBJ2-7; tentative D call: TRBD2 (5 bases). V lost 5 bases, J lost 4 bases, and 12 bases lay in between. The CDR3 spans 13 residues. CDR3 loop: CASSRGISYEQYF. DNA for the CDR3: TGTGCCAGCAGTCGGGGAATAAGTTACGAGCAGTACTTC.

The rearrangement links TRBV12-3 or TRBV12-4 to TRBJ2-7; D is unclear. This CDR3 is 13 amino acids long. V dropped 5 bases and J dropped 6 bases, with 14 bases sitting between them. CDR3 sequence: CASSLPGRGEQYF. DNA of the CDR3: TGTGCCAGCAGTCTACCGGGCCGAGGCGAGCAGTACTTC.

V usage is TRBV2 and J usage is TRBJ1-2, with 8 bases aligning to TRBD1. Germline CDR1 is SNHLY and CDR2 is FYNNEI. The CDR3 extends over 15 amino acids. Unmatched junction bases numbered 11, after V lost 7 bases and J lost 4 bases. This CDR3 is CASTTTGDPSYGYTF. The CDR3 DNA reads as TGTGCCAGCACCACGACAGGGGACCCGAGCTATGGCTACACCTTC. The complete variable domain, with remaining parts taken from reference TRBV2 and TRBJ1-2, reads EPEVTQTPSHQVTQMGQEVILRCVPISNHLYFYWYRQILGQKVEFLVSFYNNEISEKSEIFDDQFSVERPDGSNFTLKIRSTKLEDSAMYFCASTTTGDPSYGYTFGSGTRLTVV.

The chain combines TRBV6-1 with TRBJ1-2; the D gene is possibly TRBD1 (5 bases). This CDR3 has 15 residues. V was cut by 2 bases and J by 5 bases, with 15 bases left in between. Looked up from germline, CDR1 is MNHNS and CDR2 is SASEGT. CDR3 region: CASSESAGSWYGYTF. For the CDR3, the DNA is TGTGCCAGCAGTGAAAGTGCAGGGTCGTGGTATGGCTACACCTTC.

This chain connects TRBV6-1 to TRBJ2-5, with 7 bases aligning to TRBD2. Germline trimming cut 2 bases from V and 3 bases from J; bases unmatched to any gene: 12. This CDR3 has 17 amino acids. Germline lookup yields CDR1 MNHNS and CDR2 SASEGT. CDR3 in DNA: TGTGCCAGCAGTGAATGGCCCCGAGTCGGGGGGAAAGAGACCCAGTACTTC. As protein: CASSEWPRVGGKETQYF.

The CDR3 reads CASSIDLGLAYNEQFF. DNA of the CDR3: TGTGCCAGTAGTATAGATCTCGGACTAGCTTACAATGAGCAGTTCTTC. The chain uses TRBV19 and TRBJ2-1; 8 bases agree with TRBD2. The CDR3 runs 16 residues. CDR1 is LNHDA and CDR2 is SQIVND in the germline V gene (reference sequence). V lost 0 bases and J lost 4; bases outside the gene matches: 5. The full variable domain, rest sourced from reference TRBV19 and TRBJ2-1, is DGGITQSPKYLFRKEGQNVTLSCEQNLNHDAMYWYRQDPGQGLRLIYYSQIVNDFQKGDIAEGYSVSREKKESFPLTVTSAQKNPTAFYLCASSIDLGLAYNEQFFGPGTRLTVL.

This clone was observed a few times. V gene TRBV6-5 combines with J gene TRBJ1-1; no clear D. The CDR3 length is 13 residues. Looked up from germline, CDR1 is MNHEY and CDR2 is SVGAGI. V lost 7 bases, J lost 0 bases, and 9 bases lay in between. CDR3 in DNA: TGTGCCAGCACTGGTTTCATGAACACTGAAGCTTTCTTT. This sequence encodes CASTGFMNTEAFF.

The rearrangement joins TRBV30 to TRBJ1-1; weak D call: TRBD1 (5 bases). Trimming cost V 0 bases and J 7 bases, with 15 bases left between them. This CDR3 is built from 14 residues. Per germline, CDR1 GTSNPN and CDR2 SVGIG (reference sequence). This chain's CDR3 is CAWSVLGGVVEAFF. CDR3 DNA sequence: TGTGCCTGGAGTGTACTTGGGGGTGTTGTTGAAGCTTTCTTT. The variable domain in full, with the rest retrieved from reference TRBV30 and TRBJ1-1, is SQTIHQWPATLVQPVGSPLSLECTVEGTSNPNLYWYRQAAGRGLQLLFYSVGIGQISSEVPQNLSASRPQDRQFILSSKKLLLSDSGFYLCAWSVLGGVVEAFFGQGTRLTVV.

The rearrangement joins TRBV5-1 to TRBJ1-5; tentatively, D is TRBD1 (6 bases). Germline CDR1 is SGHRS and CDR2 is YFSETQ. The CDR3 length is 15 residues. The ends were cut back, 3 bases at V and 5 bases at J, with 15 bases in the middle. The CDR3 region is CASSWGGAGDQPQHF. As DNA, the CDR3 is TGCGCCAGCAGCTGGGGGGGGGCGGGGGATCAGCCCCAGCATTTT.

The chain uses TRBV5-8 and TRBJ1-6, with TRBD1 matching over 10 bases. The germline V gene encodes CDR1 SGHTS and CDR2 YDEGEE. The CDR3 length is 16 residues. The V segment lost 5 bases and the J segment 9 bases; nucleotides outside the gene matches: 11. The CDR3 loop is CASSQGRQGAFSPLHF. In DNA, the CDR3 is TGTGCCAGCAGTCAGGGACGACAGGGGGCTTTTTCACCCCTCCACTTT. The full variable domain, completed using reference TRBV5-8 and TRBJ1-6, is EAGVTQSPTHLIKTRGQQATLRCSPISGHTSVYWYQQALGLGLQFLLWYDEGEERNRGNFPPRFSGRQFPNYSSELNVNALELEDSALYLCASSQGRQGAFSPLHFGNGTRLTVT.

This chain uses TRBV7-9 with TRBJ2-1, with 8 positions matching TRBD2. This CDR3 contains 16 residues. Unmatched junction bases numbered 14, after V lost 5 bases and J lost 8 bases. Germline V lookup: CDR1 SEHNR, CDR2 FQNEAQ (reference sequence). In DNA form, the CDR3 reads TGTGCCAGCAGCCGCCTTGAGGGGACTAGTCTCCATGAGCAGTTCTTC. This encodes CASSRLEGTSLHEQFF.

This chain uses TRBV4-1 with TRBJ2-7; D might be TRBD1 (5 bases). V was pared by 0 bases and J by 4 bases, with 13 bases between. Looked up from germline, CDR1 is MGHRA and CDR2 is YSYEKL. The CDR3 totals 15 residues. DNA of the CDR3: TGCGCCAGCAGCCAAGAGCCTCAGGGTTGGTACGAGCAGTACGTC. It encodes CASSQEPQGWYEQYV.